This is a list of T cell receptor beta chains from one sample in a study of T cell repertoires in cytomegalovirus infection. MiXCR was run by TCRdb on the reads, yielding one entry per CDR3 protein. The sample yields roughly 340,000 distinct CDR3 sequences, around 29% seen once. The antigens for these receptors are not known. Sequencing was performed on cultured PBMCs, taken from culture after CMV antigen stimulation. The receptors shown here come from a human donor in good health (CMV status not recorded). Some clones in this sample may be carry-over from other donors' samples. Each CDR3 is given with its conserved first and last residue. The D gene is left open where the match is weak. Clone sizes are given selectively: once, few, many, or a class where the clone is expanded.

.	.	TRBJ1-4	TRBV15	TGTGCCACCAGCGCCCAAGGGCGTCACAATGAAAAACTGTTTTTT	CATSAQGRHNEKLFF
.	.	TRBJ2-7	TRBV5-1	TGCGCCAGCAGCTCCGAAGCGGTAGCCTACGAGCAGTACTTC	CASSSEAVAYEQYF
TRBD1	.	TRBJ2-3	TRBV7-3	TGTGCCAGCAGCTTAACGGGACAGGGGTACACAGATACGCAGTATTTT	CASSLTGQGYTDTQYF
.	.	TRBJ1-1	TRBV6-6	TGTGCCAGCAGTTACCCCCCCGAGAACAGGGCTTTCTTT	CASSYPPENRAFF
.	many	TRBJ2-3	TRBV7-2	TGTGCCAGCAGCGGAGGGGGCGGGAGTGCAGATACGCAGTATTTT	CASSGGGGSADTQYF
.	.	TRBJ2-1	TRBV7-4	TGTGCCAGCAGCGCAGCTTTCGATGAGCAGTTCTTC	CASSAAFDEQFF
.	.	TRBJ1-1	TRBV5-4	TGTGCCAGCACCCCGGACACCAAGAACACTGAAGCTTTCTTT	CASTPDTKNTEAFF
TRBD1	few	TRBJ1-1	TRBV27	TGTGCCAGCAGTTCCCCCGTCAGGGGGAGCCCTGAAGCTTTCTTT	CASSSPVRGSPEAFF
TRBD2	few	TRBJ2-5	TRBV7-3	TGTGCCAGCAGCCTGATAGCGGGGCGCGGAGAGACCCAGTACTTC	CASSLIAGRGETQYF
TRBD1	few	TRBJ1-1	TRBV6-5	TGTGCCAGCAAGACGGGGACAGTCGGCCCTGAAGCTTTCTTT	CASKTGTVGPEAFF
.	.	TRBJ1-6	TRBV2	TGTGCCAGCAGTGGAGGACAGTTCCGAGCTTCACCCCTCCACTTT	CASSGGQFRASPLHF
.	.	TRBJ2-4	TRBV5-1	TGCGCCAGCAGCCCCGGACATGCCAAAAACGTTCAGTACTTC	CASSPGHAKNVQYF
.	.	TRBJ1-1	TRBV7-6	TGTGCCAGCAGCTTATATTGGGCAGGGAGAAACACTGAAGCTTTCTTT	CASSLYWAGRNTEAFF
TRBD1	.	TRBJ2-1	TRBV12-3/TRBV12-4	TGTGCCAGCAGACGGGACAGGGGGCAATCGGGCAATGAGCAGTTCTTC	CASRRDRGQSGNEQFF
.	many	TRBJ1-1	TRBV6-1	TGTGCCAGCAGTGAGTACCCAGGGTCGACTGAAGCTTTCTTT	CASSEYPGSTEAFF
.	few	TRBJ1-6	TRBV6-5	TGTGCCAGCAGTTACACAGCTTTGCGCAGCCTAAATTCACCCCTCCACTTT	CASSYTALRSLNSPLHF
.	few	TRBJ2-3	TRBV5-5	TGTGCCAGCAGCTTGCTTCCGGGGAGCAGCACAGATACGCAGTATTTT	CASSLLPGSSTDTQYF
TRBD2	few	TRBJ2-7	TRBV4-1	TGTGCCAGCAGCGAGTTCGAGCGGGGCGAGCAGTACTTC	CASSEFERGEQYF
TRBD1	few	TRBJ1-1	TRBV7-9	TGTGCCAGCAGCTTAGGGGACAGCCACGGGACTGAAGCTTTCTTT	CASSLGDSHGTEAFF
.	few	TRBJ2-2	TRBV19	TGTGCCAGTAGTCCCCCAGTAGGTGGAGGGAACACCGGGGAGCTGTTTTTT	CASSPPVGGGNTGELFF
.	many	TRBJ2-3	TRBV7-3	TGTGCCAGCAGCTTAAGTGGGGTTTCTACAGGAGATACGCAGTATTTT	CASSLSGVSTGDTQYF
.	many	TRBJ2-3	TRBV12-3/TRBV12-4	TGTGCCAGCAGTTTAGGAGGTCTTACGCAGTATTTT	CASSLGGLTQYF
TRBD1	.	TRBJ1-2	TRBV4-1	TGCGCCAGCAGCCATACAGGGGGCAATGGCTACACCTTC	CASSHTGGNGYTF
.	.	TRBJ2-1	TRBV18	TGTGCCAGCTCACCGGGACTGCCGGTGTGGTTCTTC	CASSPGLPVWFF
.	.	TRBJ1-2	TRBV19	TGTGCCAGTAGTATAGACACCCCCGAGGACTATGGCTACACCTTC	CASSIDTPEDYGYTF
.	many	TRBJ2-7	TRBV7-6	TGTGCCAGCAGCTCAGCCCACGGAACCTACGAGCAGTACTTC	CASSSAHGTYEQYF
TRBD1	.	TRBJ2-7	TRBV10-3	TGTGCCATCAGTACCTCGACAGGGTACGAGCAGTACTTC	CAISTSTGYEQYF
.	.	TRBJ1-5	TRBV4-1	TGCGCCAGCAGCCAAGAAGTTGTCAATCAGCCCCAGCATTTT	CASSQEVVNQPQHF
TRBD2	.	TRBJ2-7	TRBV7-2	TGTGCCAGCAGCTTAGGGATAGCGGGAGGCGAGCAGTACTTC	CASSLGIAGGEQYF
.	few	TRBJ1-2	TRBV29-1	TGCAGCGTTGAAGGAGATTTGAACACAGGGCAAACATATGGCTACACCTTC	CSVEGDLNTGQTYGYTF
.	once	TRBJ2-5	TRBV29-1	TGCAGCGTTAACACGCATGAGACCCAGTACTTC	CSVNTHETQYF
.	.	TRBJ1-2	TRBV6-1	TGTGCCAGCAAGGTCAGGGATAACTATGGCTACACCTTC	CASKVRDNYGYTF
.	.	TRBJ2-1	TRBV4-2	TGTGCCAGCAGCCAAGAATGGGGGCGCTCCTACAATGAGCAGTTCTTC	CASSQEWGRSYNEQFF
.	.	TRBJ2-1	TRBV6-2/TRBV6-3	TGTGCCAGCAGTTACTACGGGTGGGAGCAGTTCTTC	CASSYYGWEQFF
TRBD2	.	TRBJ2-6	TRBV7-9	TGTGCCAGCAGCTCGAAGCTAGCGGGAGTAGCAGGGGCCAACGTCCTGACTTTC	CASSSKLAGVAGANVLTF
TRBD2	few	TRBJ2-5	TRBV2	TGTGCCAGCAGAGGGGGGACGACTAGCGGTCGGACCCAGTACTTC	CASRGGTTSGRTQYF
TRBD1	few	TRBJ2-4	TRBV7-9	TGTGCCAGCAGCCGGACAGGGGTAAACATTCAGTACTTC	CASSRTGVNIQYF
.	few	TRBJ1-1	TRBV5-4	TGTGCCAGCAGCTCCAGGGAGACTGAAGCTTTCTTT	CASSSRETEAFF
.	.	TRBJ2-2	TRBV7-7	TGTGCCAGCAGCCCTTCAATCGGGGAGGACGGGGAGCTGTTTTTT	CASSPSIGEDGELFF
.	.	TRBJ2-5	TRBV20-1	TGCAGTGCTCCGGACCCCGGGCCAGAGACCCAGTACTTC	CSAPDPGPETQYF
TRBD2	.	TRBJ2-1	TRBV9	TGTGCCAGCAGCGTAGGAAGTAGCGGGAGCTACAATGAGCAGTTCTTC	CASSVGSSGSYNEQFF
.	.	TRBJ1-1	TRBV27	TGTGCCAGCAGTTTGGGAGTCTCGGGGACTGAAGCTTTCTTT	CASSLGVSGTEAFF